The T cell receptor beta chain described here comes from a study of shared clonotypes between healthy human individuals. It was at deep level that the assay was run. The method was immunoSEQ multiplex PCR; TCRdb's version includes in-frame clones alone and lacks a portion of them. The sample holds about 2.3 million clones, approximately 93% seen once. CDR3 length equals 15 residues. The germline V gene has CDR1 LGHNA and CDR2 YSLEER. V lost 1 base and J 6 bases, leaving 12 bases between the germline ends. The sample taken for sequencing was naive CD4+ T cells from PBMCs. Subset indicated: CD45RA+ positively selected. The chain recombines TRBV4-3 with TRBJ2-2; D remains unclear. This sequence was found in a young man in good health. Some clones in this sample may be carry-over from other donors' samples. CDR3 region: CASSQGYGVSGELFF. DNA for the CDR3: TGCGCCAGCAGCCAAGGTTATGGGGTTTCCGGGGAGCTGTTTTTT.